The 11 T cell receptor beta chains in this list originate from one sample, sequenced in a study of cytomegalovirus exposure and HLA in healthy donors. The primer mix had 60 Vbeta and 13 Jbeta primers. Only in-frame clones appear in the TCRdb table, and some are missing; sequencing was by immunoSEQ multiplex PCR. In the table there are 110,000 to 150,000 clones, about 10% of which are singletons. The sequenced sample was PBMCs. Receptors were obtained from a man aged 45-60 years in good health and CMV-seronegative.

Written as DNA, the CDR3 is TGCGCCAGCAGCTTGGGGGACAGGGGATGGTATGGCTACACCTTC. Amino acid sequence: CASSLGDRGWYGYTF. The chain has TRBV5-1 and TRBJ1-2; 10 nucleotides line up with TRBD1. The CDR3 has 15 residues. Germline CDR1 SGHRS, CDR2 YFSETQ. V lost 0 bases to trimming and J lost 5 bases; unmatched junction nucleotides: 4.

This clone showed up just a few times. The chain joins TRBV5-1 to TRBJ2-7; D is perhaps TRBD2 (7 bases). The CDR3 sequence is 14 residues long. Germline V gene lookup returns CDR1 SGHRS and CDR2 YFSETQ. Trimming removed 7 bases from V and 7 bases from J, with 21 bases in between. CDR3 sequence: CASSVRAGAEEQYF. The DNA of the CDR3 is TGCGCCAGCTCTGTGAGGGCGGGGGCAGAGGAGCAGTACTTC.

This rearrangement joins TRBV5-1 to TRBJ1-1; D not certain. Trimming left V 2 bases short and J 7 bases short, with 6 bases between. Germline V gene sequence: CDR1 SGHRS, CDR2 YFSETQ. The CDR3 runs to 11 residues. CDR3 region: CASSLGGEAFF. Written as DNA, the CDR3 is TGCGCCAGCAGCTTAGGCGGTGAAGCTTTCTTT.

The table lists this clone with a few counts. The CDR3 DNA reads TGTGCCAGCAGTTGGACAGGTAGTACTGAAAAACTGTTTTTT. Its translation is CASSWTGSTEKLFF. The V gene is TRBV6-5, the J gene TRBJ1-4; TRBD1 aligns across 7 bases. CDR1 and CDR2 from the germline V gene are MNHEY and SVGAGI. Losses at the gene ends were 4 bases for V and 7 bases for J; bases not matched to a gene: 6. CDR3 length: 14 amino acids.

For the CDR3, the DNA is TGTGCCAGTAGTATCCTGCAGGGTGGGGATAATTCACCCCTCCACTTT. Protein product: CASSILQGGDNSPLHF. The V call is TRBV19, the J call TRBJ1-6, with D possibly matching TRBD1 (5 bases). V lost 3 bases and J lost 5, with 14 bases in between. Looked up from germline, CDR1 is LNHDA and CDR2 is SQIVND (reference sequence). The CDR3 runs 16 residues.

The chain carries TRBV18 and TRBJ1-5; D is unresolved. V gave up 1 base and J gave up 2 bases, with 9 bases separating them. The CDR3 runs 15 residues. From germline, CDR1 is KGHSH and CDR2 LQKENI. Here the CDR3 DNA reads TGTGCCAGCTCACCACTGGAGGGCGGCAATCAGCCCCAGCATTTT. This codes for CASSPLEGGNQPQHF.

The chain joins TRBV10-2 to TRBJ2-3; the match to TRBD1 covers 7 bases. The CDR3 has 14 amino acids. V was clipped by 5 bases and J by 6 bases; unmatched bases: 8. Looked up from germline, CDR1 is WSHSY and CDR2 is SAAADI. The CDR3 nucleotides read TGCGCCAGCAGTTGGACAGGCGGGTCGGATACGCAGTATTTT. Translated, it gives CASSWTGGSDTQYF.

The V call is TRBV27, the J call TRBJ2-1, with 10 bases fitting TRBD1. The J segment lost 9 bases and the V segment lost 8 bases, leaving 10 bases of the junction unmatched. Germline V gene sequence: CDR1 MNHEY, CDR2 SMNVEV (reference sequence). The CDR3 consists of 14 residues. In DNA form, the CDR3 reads TGTGCCAGCTCTCGGGACAGGGGTTTTGGTGAGCAGTTCTTC. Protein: CASSRDRGFGEQFF.

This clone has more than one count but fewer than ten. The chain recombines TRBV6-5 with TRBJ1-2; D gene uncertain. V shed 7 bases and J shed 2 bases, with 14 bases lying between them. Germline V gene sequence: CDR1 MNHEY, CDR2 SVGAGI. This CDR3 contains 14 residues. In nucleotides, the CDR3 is TGTGCCAGCAATCCCTCCGGGATGAACTATGGCTACACCTTC. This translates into CASNPSGMNYGYTF.

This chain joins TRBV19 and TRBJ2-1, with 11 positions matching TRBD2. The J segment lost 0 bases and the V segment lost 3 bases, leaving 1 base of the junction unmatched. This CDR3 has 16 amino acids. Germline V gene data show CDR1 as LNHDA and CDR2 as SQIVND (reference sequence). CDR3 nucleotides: TGTGCCAGTAGTATTACTAGCGGGAGCTCCTACAATGAGCAGTTCTTC. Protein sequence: CASSITSGSSYNEQFF.

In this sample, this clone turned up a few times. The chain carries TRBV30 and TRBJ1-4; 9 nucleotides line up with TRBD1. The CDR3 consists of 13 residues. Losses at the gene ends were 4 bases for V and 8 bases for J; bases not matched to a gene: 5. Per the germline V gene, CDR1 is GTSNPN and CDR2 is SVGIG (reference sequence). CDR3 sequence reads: CAWTPQGAEKLFF. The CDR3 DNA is TGTGCCTGGACCCCACAGGGGGCAGAAAAACTGTTTTTT.